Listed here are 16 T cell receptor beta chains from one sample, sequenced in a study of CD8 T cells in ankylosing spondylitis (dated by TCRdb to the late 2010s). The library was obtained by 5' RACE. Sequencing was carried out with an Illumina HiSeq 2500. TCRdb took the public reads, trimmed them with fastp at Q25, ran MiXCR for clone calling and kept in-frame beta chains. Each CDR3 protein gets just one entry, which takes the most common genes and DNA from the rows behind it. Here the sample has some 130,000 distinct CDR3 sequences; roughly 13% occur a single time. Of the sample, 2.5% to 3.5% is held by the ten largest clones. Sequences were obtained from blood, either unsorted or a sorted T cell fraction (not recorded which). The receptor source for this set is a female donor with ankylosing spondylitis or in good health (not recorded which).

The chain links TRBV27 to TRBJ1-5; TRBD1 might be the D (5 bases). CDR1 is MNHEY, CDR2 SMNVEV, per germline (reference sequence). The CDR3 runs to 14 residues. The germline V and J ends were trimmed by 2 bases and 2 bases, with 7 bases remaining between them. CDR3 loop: CASSLARGNQPQHF. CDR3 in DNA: TGTGCCAGCAGTTTAGCCAGGGGCAATCAGCCCCAGCATTTT.

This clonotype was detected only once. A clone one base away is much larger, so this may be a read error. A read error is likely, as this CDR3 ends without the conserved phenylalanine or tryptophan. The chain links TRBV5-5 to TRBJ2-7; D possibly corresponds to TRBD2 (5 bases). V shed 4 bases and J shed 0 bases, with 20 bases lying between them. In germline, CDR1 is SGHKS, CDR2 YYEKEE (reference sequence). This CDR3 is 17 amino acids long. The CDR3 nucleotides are TGTGCCAGCAGCCCCCGGCCAGCGGAGGTTAGCTCCTACGAGCAGTACTTG. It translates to CASSPRPAEVSSYEQYL.

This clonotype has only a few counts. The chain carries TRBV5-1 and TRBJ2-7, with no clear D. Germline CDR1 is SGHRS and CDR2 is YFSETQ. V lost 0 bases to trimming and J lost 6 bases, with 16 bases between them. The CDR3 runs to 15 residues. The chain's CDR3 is CASSLVSAVLVEQYF. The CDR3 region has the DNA TGCGCCAGCAGCTTGGTCTCAGCCGTACTGGTCGAGCAGTACTTC.

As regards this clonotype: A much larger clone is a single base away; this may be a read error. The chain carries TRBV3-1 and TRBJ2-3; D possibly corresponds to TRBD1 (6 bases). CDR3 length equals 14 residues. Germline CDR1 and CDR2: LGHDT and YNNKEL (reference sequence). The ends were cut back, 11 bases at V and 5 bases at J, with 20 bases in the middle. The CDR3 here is CAGTLRQGRDTQYF. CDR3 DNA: TGTGCCGGCACCCTAAGGCAGGGGAGAGATACGCAGTATTTT.

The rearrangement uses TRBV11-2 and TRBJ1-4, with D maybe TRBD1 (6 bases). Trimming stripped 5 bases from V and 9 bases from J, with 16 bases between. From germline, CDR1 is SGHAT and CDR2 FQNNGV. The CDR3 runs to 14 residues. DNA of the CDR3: TGTGCCAGCAGCCCTACCCACCAGGGGCAAAAACTGTTTTTT. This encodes CASSPTHQGQKLFF.

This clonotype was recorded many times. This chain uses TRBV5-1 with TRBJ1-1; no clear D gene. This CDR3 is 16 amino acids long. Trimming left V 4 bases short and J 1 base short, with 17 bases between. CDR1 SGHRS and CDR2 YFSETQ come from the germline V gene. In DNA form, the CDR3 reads TGCGCCAGCAGCCAAACATTCGACAACCCGAACACTGAAGCTTTCTTT. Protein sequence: CASSQTFDNPNTEAFF.

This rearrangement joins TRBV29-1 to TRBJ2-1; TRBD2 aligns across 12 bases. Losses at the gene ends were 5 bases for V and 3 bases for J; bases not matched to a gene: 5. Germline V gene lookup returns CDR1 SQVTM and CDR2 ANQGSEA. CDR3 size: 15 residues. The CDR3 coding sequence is TGCAGCGTTACTAAACTAGCGGGGGGCTACAATGAGCAGTTCTTC. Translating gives CSVTKLAGGYNEQFF.

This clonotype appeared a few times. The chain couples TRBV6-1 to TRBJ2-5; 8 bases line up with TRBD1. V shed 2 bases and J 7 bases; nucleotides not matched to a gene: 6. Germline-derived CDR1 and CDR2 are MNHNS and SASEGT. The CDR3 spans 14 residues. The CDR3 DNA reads TGTGCCAGCAGTGAAAAGGACAGGGTTGTGACCCAGTACTTC. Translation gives CASSEKDRVVTQYF.

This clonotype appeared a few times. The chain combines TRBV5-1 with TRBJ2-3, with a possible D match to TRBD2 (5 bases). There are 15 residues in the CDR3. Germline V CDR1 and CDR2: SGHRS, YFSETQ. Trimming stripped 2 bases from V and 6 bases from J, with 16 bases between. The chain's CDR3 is CASSFAAGARDTQYF. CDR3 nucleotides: TGCGCCAGCAGCTTTGCGGCGGGCGCGAGGGATACGCAGTATTTT.

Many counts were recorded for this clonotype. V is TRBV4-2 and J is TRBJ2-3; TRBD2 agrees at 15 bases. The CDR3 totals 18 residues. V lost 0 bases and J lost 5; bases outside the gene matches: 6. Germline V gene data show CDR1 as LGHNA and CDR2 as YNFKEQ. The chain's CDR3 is CASSQDRGLAGGRDTQYF. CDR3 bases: TGTGCCAGCAGCCAAGATAGAGGACTAGCGGGGGGGCGAGATACGCAGTATTTT.

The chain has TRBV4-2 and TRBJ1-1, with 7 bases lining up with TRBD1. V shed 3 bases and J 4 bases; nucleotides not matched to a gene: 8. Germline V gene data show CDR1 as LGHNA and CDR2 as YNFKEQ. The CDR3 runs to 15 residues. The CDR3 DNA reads TGTGCCAGCAGCCACCAGACAGGGACGGGCACTGAAGCTTTCTTT. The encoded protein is CASSHQTGTGTEAFF.

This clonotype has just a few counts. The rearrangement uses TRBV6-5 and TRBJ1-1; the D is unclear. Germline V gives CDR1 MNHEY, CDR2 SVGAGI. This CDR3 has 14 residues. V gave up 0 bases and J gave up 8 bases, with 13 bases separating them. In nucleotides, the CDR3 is TGTGCCAGCAGTTACTCGGATCCTAGTCCCGAAGCTTTCTTT. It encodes CASSYSDPSPEAFF.

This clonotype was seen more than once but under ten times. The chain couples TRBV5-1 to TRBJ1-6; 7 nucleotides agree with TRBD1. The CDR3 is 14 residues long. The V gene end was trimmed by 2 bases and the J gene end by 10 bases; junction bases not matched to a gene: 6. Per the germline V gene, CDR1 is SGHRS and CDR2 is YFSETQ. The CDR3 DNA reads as TGCGCCAGCAGCTTTGGGACAGACTACTCACCCCTCCACTTT. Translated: CASSFGTDYSPLHF.

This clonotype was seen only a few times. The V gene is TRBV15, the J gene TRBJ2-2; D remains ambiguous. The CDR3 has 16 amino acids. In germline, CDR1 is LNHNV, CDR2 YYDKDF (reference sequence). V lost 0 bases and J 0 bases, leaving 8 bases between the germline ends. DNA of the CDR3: TGTGCCACCAGCAGAGAATTAACACCGAACACCGGGGAGCTGTTTTTT. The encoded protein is CATSRELTPNTGELFF.

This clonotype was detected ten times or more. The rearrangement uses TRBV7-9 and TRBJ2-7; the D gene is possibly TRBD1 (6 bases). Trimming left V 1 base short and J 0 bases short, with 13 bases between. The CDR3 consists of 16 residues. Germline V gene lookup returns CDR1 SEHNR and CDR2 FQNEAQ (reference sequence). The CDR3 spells CASSLGSGTSSYEQYF. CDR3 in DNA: TGTGCCAGCAGCTTAGGTTCCGGGACATCCTCCTACGAGCAGTACTTC.

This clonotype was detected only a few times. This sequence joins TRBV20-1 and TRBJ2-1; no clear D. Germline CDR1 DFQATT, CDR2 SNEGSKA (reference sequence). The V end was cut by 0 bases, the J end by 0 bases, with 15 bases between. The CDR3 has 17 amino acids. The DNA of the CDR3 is TGCAGTGCTAGAGATAGGGCAGACGGAGACTCCTACAATGAGCAGTTCTTC. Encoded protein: CSARDRADGDSYNEQFF.